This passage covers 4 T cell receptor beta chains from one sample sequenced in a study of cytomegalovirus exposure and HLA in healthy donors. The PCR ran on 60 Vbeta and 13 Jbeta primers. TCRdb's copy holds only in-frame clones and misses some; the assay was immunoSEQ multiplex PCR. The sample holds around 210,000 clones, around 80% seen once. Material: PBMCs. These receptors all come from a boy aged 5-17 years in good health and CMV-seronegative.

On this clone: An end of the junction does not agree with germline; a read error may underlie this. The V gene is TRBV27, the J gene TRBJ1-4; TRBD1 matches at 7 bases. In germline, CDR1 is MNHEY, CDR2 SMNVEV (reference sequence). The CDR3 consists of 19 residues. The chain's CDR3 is CASSLWFGVRGTANEELFF. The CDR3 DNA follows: TGTGCCAGCAGTTTATGGTTCGGCGTGAGAGGGACAGCTAATGAAGAACTGTTTTTT.

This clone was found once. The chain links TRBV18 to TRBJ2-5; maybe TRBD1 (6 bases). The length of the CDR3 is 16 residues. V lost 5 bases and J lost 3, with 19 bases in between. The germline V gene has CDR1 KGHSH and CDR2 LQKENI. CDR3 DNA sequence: TGTGCCAGCTCAGGGCTGATGGACAGTGAAGAAGAGACCCAGTACTTC. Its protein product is CASSGLMDSEEETQYF. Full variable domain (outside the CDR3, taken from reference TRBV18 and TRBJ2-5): NAGVMQNPRHLVRRRGQEARLRCSPMKGHSHVYWYRQLPEEGLKFMVYLQKENIIDESGMPKERFSAEFPKEGPSILRIQQVVRGDSAAYFCASSGLMDSEEETQYFGPGTRLLVL.

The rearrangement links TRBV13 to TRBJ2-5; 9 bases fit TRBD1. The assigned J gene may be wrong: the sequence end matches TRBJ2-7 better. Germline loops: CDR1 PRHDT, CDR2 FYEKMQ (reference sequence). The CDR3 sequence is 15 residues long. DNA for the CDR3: TGTGCCAGCAGTGAGACAGGGGGACTAACCTACGAGCAGTACTTC. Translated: CASSETGGLTYEQYF.

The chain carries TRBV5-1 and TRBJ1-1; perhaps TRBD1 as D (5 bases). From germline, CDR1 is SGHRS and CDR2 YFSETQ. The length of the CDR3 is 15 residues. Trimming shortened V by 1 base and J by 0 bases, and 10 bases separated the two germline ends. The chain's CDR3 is CASSLQAGVNTEAFF. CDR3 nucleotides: TGCGCCAGCAGCTTGCAGGCGGGGGTGAACACTGAAGCTTTCTTT.